The 24 T cell receptor beta chains in this list originate from one sample, sequenced in a study of T cell changes during pregnancy in multiple sclerosis. Assay: immunoSEQ multiplex PCR; the TCRdb copy retains only in-frame clones and omits some. This sample has around 95,000 clones, with about nine tenths found just once. Sequenced material: peripheral blood, taken after pregnancy. The receptors were sampled from a female donor with multiple sclerosis, enrolled in a pregnancy study.

V and J are TRBV27 and TRBJ2-5, with 7 bases lining up with TRBD1. Germline trimming cut 3 bases from V and 4 bases from J; bases unmatched to any gene: 2. Germline values: CDR1 MNHEY, CDR2 SMNVEV (reference sequence). The CDR3 length is 13 residues. The CDR3 protein is CASSLGQLETQYF. In DNA form, the CDR3 reads TGTGCCAGCAGTTTGGGACAGTTAGAGACCCAGTACTTC.

The chain has TRBV27 and TRBJ2-1, with a weak D call TRBD1 (6 bases). The CDR3 runs 16 residues. The ends were cut back, 1 base at V and 0 bases at J, with 10 bases in the middle. Germline loops: CDR1 MNHEY, CDR2 SMNVEV (reference sequence). The CDR3 sequence: CASSLWAGVSYNEQFF. In DNA form, the CDR3 reads TGTGCCAGCAGTTTATGGGCAGGGGTCTCCTACAATGAGCAGTTCTTC.

The chain uses TRBV7-2 and TRBJ2-3, with D perhaps matching TRBD2 (5 bases). The germline CDR1 and CDR2 sequences are SGHTA and FQGNSA. V lost 6 bases to trimming and J lost 1 base, with 8 bases between them. This CDR3 region has 13 residues. The CDR3 here is CASRLAGTDTQYF. CDR3 in DNA: TGTGCCAGCAGGCTAGCAGGCACAGATACGCAGTATTTT.

The chain couples TRBV6-5 to TRBJ1-3; D is undetermined. The V gene lost 2 bases and the J gene lost 0 bases, with 8 bases spanning the gap. The germline gives CDR1 MNHEY, CDR2 SVGAGI. The CDR3 contains 15 residues. The CDR3 coding sequence is TGTGCCAGCAGTTACGGAGCTCCCTCTGGAAACACCATATATTTT. This translates into CASSYGAPSGNTIYF.

The chain recombines TRBV18 with TRBJ1-5; D perhaps matches TRBD1 (5 bases). CDR1 KGHSH and CDR2 LQKENI come from the germline V gene. The CDR3 is 13 residues long. V was trimmed by 5 bases and J by 8 bases, leaving 13 bases between them. For the CDR3, the DNA is TGTGCCAGCTCATATCAGGGAGGTGAGCCCCAGCATTTT. Its protein product is CASSYQGGEPQHF.

This rearrangement joins TRBV18 to TRBJ1-5; the match to TRBD1 covers 12 bases. The ends lost 3 bases at V and 6 bases at J; junction bases unmatched: 6. Germline CDR1 KGHSH, CDR2 LQKENI. The CDR3 runs to 16 residues. CDR3 nucleotides: TGTGCCAGCTCACCGCTGGGACAGGGGGCTATTCAGCCCCAGCATTTT. Protein sequence: CASSPLGQGAIQPQHF.

The sample holds a few counts of this clone. The chain couples TRBV5-1 to TRBJ1-1; D uncertain. CDR3 length: 12 residues. Trimming took off 4 bases at V and 4 bases at J, with 8 bases between the two ends. Germline-derived CDR1 and CDR2 are SGHRS and YFSETQ. The chain's CDR3 is CASSPEGTEAFF. The CDR3 DNA reads as TGCGCCAGCAGCCCGGAGGGCACTGAAGCTTTCTTT.

DNA of the CDR3: TGTGCCAGCAGCTCTGGGAGAATACTAGCCAAAAACATTCAGTACTTC. Translation: CASSSGRILAKNIQYF. The chain links TRBV7-9 to TRBJ2-4, with a weak D call TRBD2 (5 bases). The CDR3 is 16 residues long. CDR1 is SEHNR and CDR2 is FQNEAQ in the germline V gene (reference sequence). Trimming removed 4 bases from V and 0 bases from J, with 13 bases in between. Full variable domain (remainder filled in from reference TRBV7-9 and TRBJ2-4): DTGVSQNPRHKITKRGQNVTFRCDPISEHNRLYWYRQTLGQGPEFLTYFQNEAQLEKSRLLSDRFSAERPKGSFSTLEIQRTEQGDSAMYLCASSSGRILAKNIQYFGAGTRLSVL.

The chain combines TRBV30 with TRBJ1-2; 7 nucleotides agree with TRBD1. Germline V gene lookup returns CDR1 GTSNPN and CDR2 SVGIG (reference sequence). The CDR3 loop spans 12 amino acids. V lost 5 bases and J lost 5; bases outside the gene matches: 5. The CDR3: CAWSQGWYGYTF. Here the CDR3 DNA reads TGTGCCTGGTCACAGGGGTGGTATGGCTACACCTTC.

The chain carries TRBV10-3 and TRBJ1-6, with D unresolved. This CDR3 is 15 amino acids long. The germline V gene has CDR1 ENHRY and CDR2 SYGVKD. The germline V and J ends were trimmed by 6 bases and 7 bases, with 16 bases remaining between them. The CDR3 DNA reads as TGTGCCATCAGCCGAGACTCCCGAAACAATTCACCCCTCCACTTT. Its protein is CAISRDSRNNSPLHF.

Only one count was recorded for this clone. This sequence joins TRBV6-1 and TRBJ2-1; 10 positions match TRBD2. V gave up 6 bases and J gave up 6 bases; unmatched junction bases: 8. This CDR3 region has 15 residues. Germline CDR1 reads MNHNS; CDR2 reads SASEGT. For the CDR3, the DNA is TGTGCCAGCAGAAGACGGCCTAGCGGGGGCAATGAGCAGTTCTTC. It encodes CASRRRPSGGNEQFF.

The chain uses TRBV9 and TRBJ1-2; D is perhaps TRBD1 (5 bases). V was cut by 4 bases and J by 0 bases, with 13 bases left in between. This CDR3 has 15 residues. The V gene's germline CDR1 is SGDLS and CDR2 YYNGEE. CDR3 DNA: TGTGCCAGCAGCCCGGGGGACGGTACTAACTATGGCTACACCTTC. Translation gives CASSPGDGTNYGYTF.

V usage is TRBV6-5 and J usage is TRBJ2-5; TRBD2 agrees at 8 bases. Germline lookup yields CDR1 MNHEY and CDR2 SVGAGI. The V and J ends lost 4 bases and 5 bases, in that order; junction bases with no gene match: 6. The CDR3 has 14 amino acids. This chain's CDR3 is CASSSLAGGETQYF. CDR3 DNA sequence: TGTGCCAGCAGTTCCTTGGCGGGGGGCGAGACCCAGTACTTC.

The rearrangement joins TRBV9 to TRBJ2-7, with D uncertain. The germline CDR1 and CDR2 sequences are SGDLS and YYNGEE. V lost 0 bases to trimming and J lost 6 bases, with 13 bases between them. The CDR3 totals 14 residues. The CDR3 nucleotides are TGTGCCAGCAGCGTAGGTCCCTCGCCCGGCGAGCAGTACTTC. Encoded protein: CASSVGPSPGEQYF.

J is TRBJ1-6 and V is TRBV5-1; the D gene is possibly TRBD1 (5 bases). The germline gives CDR1 SGHRS, CDR2 YFSETQ. The CDR3 loop spans 14 amino acids. V was pared by 5 bases and J by 9 bases, with 15 bases between. The CDR3 protein is CASRGQTGGSPLHF. The CDR3 DNA is TGCGCCAGCAGAGGACAAACCGGGGGTTCACCCCTCCACTTT.

This clone was seen more than once but under ten times. The chain employs TRBV29-1 and TRBJ2-2, with TRBD2 matching 10 bases. The length of the CDR3 is 14 residues. The germline V gene has CDR1 SQVTM and CDR2 ANQGSEA. The V segment lost 4 bases and the J segment 4 bases; nucleotides outside the gene matches: 3. CDR3 nucleotide sequence: TGCAGCGTTGGGGGACTAGCGCTCACCGGGGAGCTGTTTTTT. This encodes CSVGGLALTGELFF.

This clone showed up just once. The V call is TRBV28, the J call TRBJ1-5; a possible D gene is TRBD1 (5 bases). Germline CDR1 MDHEN, CDR2 SYDVKM. V was trimmed by 6 bases and J by 0 bases, leaving 15 bases between them. The CDR3 is made up of 16 amino acids. The DNA for the CDR3 is TGTGCCAGCAGCCCCCAGGGCACGGGTAGCAATCAGCCCCAGCATTTT. Protein product: CASSPQGTGSNQPQHF.

The rearrangement joins TRBV9 to TRBJ1-1, with TRBD1 identical over 10 bases. Germline V gene sequence: CDR1 SGDLS, CDR2 YYNGEE. Trimming took 4 bases from V and 1 from J; bases not matched to a gene: 4. The CDR3 is 15 residues long. CDR3 sequence reads: CASSLGQGWNTEAFF. DNA for the CDR3: TGTGCCAGCAGCCTGGGACAGGGGTGGAACACTGAAGCTTTCTTT. Full variable domain (remainder filled in from reference TRBV9 and TRBJ1-1): DSGVTQTPKHLITATGQRVTLRCSPRSGDLSVYWYQQSLDQGLQFLIQYYNGEERAKGNILERFSAQQFPDLHSELNLSSLELGDSALYFCASSLGQGWNTEAFFGQGTRLTVV.

The chain joins TRBV28 to TRBJ2-1; 8 bases match TRBD2. The V gene's germline CDR1 is MDHEN and CDR2 SYDVKM. The junction had 6 bases not matched to a gene; V was cut back by 2 bases and J by 3 bases. The CDR3 has 16 residues. The CDR3 nucleotides are TGTGCCAGCAGTTTAAATAGCGGGACCTTCTACAATGAGCAGTTCTTC. Protein sequence: CASSLNSGTFYNEQFF.

J is TRBJ2-7 and V is TRBV10-3; TRBD1 matches at 7 bases. There are 14 residues in the CDR3. V dropped 2 bases and J dropped 6; count of bases not matched to a gene: 7. CDR1 is ENHRY, CDR2 SYGVKD, per germline. CDR3 protein: CAISEGQAAGEQYF. CDR3 coding DNA: TGTGCCATCAGTGAGGGACAGGCCGCTGGCGAGCAGTACTTC.

This chain joins TRBV5-1 and TRBJ1-1; 8 bases are shared with TRBD1. The germline CDR1 and CDR2 sequences are SGHRS and YFSETQ. The CDR3 has 15 residues. J gave up 1 base and V 0 bases, and 2 bases lay outside the gene matches. In nucleotides, the CDR3 is TGCGCCAGCAGCTTGGCAGGGGGCGGGAACACTGAAGCTTTCTTT. Translated, it gives CASSLAGGGNTEAFF.

V and J are TRBV5-4 and TRBJ1-6; 10 bases match TRBD1. V lost 4 bases and J lost 9; bases outside the gene matches: 7. CDR1 is SGHNT, CDR2 YYREEE, per germline (reference sequence). This CDR3 has 15 residues. Here the CDR3 reads CASSTGTGDFSPLHF. The CDR3 bases are TGTGCCAGCAGCACCGGGACAGGGGATTTTTCACCCCTCCACTTT.

This chain joins TRBV20-1 and TRBJ2-3; D unresolved. In germline, CDR1 is DFQATT, CDR2 SNEGSKA (reference sequence). CDR3 length: 11 amino acids. V lost 3 bases, J lost 3 bases, and 4 bases lay in between. CDR3 DNA: TGCAGTGCTAGGAGTACAGATACGCAGTATTTT. Protein: CSARSTDTQYF.

The genes are TRBV5-1 and TRBJ2-2; possible D gene TRBD2, 5 bases. CDR3 length: 17 residues. Per germline, CDR1 SGHRS and CDR2 YFSETQ. Deletions cut 0 bases from V and 6 bases from J, with 18 bases between. The CDR3 coding sequence is TGCGCCAGCAGCTTGGAAGGTTCCGGGGTACTTGCCGGGGAGCTGTTTTTT. Translating it yields CASSLEGSGVLAGELFF.